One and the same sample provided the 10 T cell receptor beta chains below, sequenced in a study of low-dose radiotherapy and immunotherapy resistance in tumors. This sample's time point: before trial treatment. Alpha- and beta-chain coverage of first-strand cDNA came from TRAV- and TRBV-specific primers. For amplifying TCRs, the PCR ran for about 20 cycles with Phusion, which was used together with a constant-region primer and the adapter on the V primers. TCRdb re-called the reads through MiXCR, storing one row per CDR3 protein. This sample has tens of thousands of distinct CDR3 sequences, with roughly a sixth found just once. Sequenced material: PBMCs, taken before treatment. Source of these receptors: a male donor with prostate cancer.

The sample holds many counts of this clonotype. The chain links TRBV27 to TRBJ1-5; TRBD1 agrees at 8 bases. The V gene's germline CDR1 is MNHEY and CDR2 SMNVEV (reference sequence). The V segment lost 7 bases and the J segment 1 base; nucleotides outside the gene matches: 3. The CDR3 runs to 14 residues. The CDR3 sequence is CASNDRGSNQPQHF. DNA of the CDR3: TGTGCCAGCAACGACAGGGGCAGCAATCAGCCCCAGCATTTT.

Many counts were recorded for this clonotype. The CDR3 DNA sequence: TGCGCCAGCAGCCCGGAGCCCCAGGAATCACCCCTCCACTTT. It is translated as CASSPEPQESPLHF. V gene TRBV5-1 combines with J gene TRBJ1-6; D not resolved. Trimming shortened V by 4 bases and J by 10 bases, and 15 bases separated the two germline ends. CDR1 and CDR2 (germline): SGHRS, YFSETQ. The length of the CDR3 is 14 residues.

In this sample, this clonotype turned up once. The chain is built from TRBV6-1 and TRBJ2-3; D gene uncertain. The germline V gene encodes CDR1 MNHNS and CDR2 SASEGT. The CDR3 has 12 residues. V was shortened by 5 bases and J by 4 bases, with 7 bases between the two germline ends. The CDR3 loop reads CASSLHPDTQYF. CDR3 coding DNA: TGTGCCAGCAGTCTACACCCAGATACGCAGTATTTT.

In DNA form, the CDR3 reads TGTGCCAGCAGCTTAGCGGGGTCAGGAGATACGCAGTATTTT. Translation gives CASSLAGSGDTQYF. The rearrangement links TRBV7-8 to TRBJ2-3, with D unclear. The CDR3 loop spans 14 amino acids. V was pared by 0 bases and J by 5 bases, with 9 bases between. Per germline, CDR1 SGHVS and CDR2 FQNEAQ.

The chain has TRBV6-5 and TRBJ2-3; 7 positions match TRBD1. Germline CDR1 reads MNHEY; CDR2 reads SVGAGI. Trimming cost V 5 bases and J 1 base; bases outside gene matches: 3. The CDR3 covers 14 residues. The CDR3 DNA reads TGTGCCAGCAGTCGGACAGGTGGCACAGATACGCAGTATTTT. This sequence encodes CASSRTGGTDTQYF.

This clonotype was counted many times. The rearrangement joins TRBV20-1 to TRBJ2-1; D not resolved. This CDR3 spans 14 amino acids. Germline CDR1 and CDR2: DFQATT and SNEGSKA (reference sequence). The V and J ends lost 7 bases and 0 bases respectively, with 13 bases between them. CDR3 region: CSVEGISSYNEQFF. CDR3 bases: TGCAGTGTTGAAGGGATCAGCTCCTACAATGAGCAGTTCTTC.

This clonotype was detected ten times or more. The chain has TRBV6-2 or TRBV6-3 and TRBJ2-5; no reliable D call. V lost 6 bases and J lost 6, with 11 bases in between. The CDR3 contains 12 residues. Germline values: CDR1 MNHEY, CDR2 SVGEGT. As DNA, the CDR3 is TGTGCCAGCAGCCCCCAGGTACAGACCCAGTACTTC. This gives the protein CASSPQVQTQYF.

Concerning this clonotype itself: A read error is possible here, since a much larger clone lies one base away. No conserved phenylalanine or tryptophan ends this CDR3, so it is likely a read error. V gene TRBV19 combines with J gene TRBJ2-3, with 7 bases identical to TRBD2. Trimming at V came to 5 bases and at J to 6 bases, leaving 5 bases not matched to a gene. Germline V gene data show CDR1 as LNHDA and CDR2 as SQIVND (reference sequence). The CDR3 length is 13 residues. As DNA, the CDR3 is TGTGCCAGTAGTGGCGGGGGAGAGGATACGCAGTATGTT. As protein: CASSGGGEDTQYV.

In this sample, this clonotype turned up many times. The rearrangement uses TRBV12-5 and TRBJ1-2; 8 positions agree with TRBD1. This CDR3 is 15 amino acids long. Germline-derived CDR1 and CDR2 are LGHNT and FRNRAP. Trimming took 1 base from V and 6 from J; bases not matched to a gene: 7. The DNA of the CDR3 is TGTGCTAGTGGTTTGGGGCAGGGGGCGATGGATGGCTACACCTTC. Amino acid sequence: CASGLGQGAMDGYTF.

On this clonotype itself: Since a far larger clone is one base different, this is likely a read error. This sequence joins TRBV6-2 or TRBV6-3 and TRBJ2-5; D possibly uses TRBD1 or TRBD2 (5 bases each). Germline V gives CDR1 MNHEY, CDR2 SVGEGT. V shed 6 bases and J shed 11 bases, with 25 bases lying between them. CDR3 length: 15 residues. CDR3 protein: CASSNGGGAYNEQYF. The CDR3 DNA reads TGTGCCAGCAGCAACGGAGGTGGGGCCTACAATGAGCAGTACTTC.